This T cell receptor (beta chain) was recorded in a study of cytomegalovirus exposure and HLA in healthy donors. The PCR had 60 Vbeta and 13 Jbeta primers. Clones were read by immunoSEQ multiplex PCR, and TCRdb kept only the in-frame ones, dropping some. The data show roughly 160,000 clones, about 72% seen once. Germline CDR1 is WNHNN and CDR2 is SYGVQD (reference sequence). The CDR3 has 15 amino acids. The J segment lost 2 bases and the V segment lost 3 bases, leaving 5 bases of the junction unmatched. Input material: PBMCs. This receptor was obtained from a man aged 45-65 years in good health and CMV-seropositive. This chain links TRBV10-1 with TRBJ2-5, with 8 bases identical to TRBD1. As DNA, the CDR3 is TGCGCCAGCAGTGAAGGGACAGGTCAACAAGAGACCCAGTACTTC. It encodes CASSEGTGQQETQYF.